The subject of this entry is one T cell receptor beta chain. No cognate antigen has been identified for it. Base qualities are not at hand, and no much larger clone is one base apart. Related bone marrow donors provided peripheral blood samples on the day of marrow donation. Peripheral blood and bone marrow mononuclear cells were isolated by Ficoll-Hypaque density centrifugation and cryopreserved. This sample is part of a study of T cells after posttransplantation cyclophosphamide (TCRdb year 2016). General notes on the study: Using TRB sequencing, the study followed how the T cell repertoire reconstituted after myeloablative bone marrow transplantation in which posttransplantation cyclophosphamide served as GVHD prophylaxis. Blood from all 34 PTCy patients who had 1-year posttransplant specimens underwent TRB sequencing. Antigen receptor sequencing covered samples from roughly 40 PTCy-treated patients and some 15 of their related bone marrow donors. Because TRA and TRB clonality were tightly correlated in roughly 10 samples, subsequent TCR analyses were focused on TRB only. Public TRB sequences were checked against a database of over 3,500 sequences associated with responses to pathogens, tumor antigens, self-antigens and alloantigens. Up to 3 additional blood samples from 2 to 5.2 years after transplant were also TRB-sequenced in 3 patients, as was pretransplant blood from a handful of patients.

TRB sequencing was run on genomic DNA with either the immunoSEQ assay at survey resolution or the hsTCRB kit. The paper's data handling went like this. Initial read processing used immunoSEQ software, and repertoire analyses used the LymphoSeq R package. For each TRB dataset, clonality was calculated as 1 minus normalized Shannon entropy, and the Gini coefficient was computed as well. Phenotypes of unsorted samples were inferred by mapping TRB sequences from sorted subsets of the recipient or donor onto unsorted samples of the same recipient. TCRdb limited this immuneACCESS table to in-frame rearrangements with V and J called. A share of clones is missing; checked studies link under half to unresolved V genes, and the rest is unexplained. V, J and clone size were drawn from that table, and D and trimming were deduced from the DNA. The sample table holds under 75,000 clones, of which 93% were seen once. Of the sample, roughly 2.9% is held by the ten largest clones.

Overall results and qualifications from the work: The TRB repertoires of T cells infiltrating skin or the GI tract showed only limited overlap with the TRB repertoires found in blood. Across the roughly 40 patients, TRB clonality was highly associated with recipient CMV seropositivity and CMV reactivation, and diversity with PTCy was similar to that in the CNI/methotrexate controls. At 1-2 months, donor-recipient similarity was low but rose over the first year, and the later blood repertoires were often dominated by donor CD8+ memory clones.

Trimming takes 4 bases off V and 7 bases off J; junction bases not matched to a gene: 11. The germline V gene gives CDR1 as SGHTA and CDR2 as FQGNSA. Taken from cysteine to phenylalanine, the CDR3 has 15 residues. The CDR3 DNA has 45 bases and is translated from base 1. The TCR originated in a woman under 40 in good health and a related stem cell transplant donor. Sequenced material: PBMCs. The chain couples TRBV7-2 to TRBJ2-7; the junction holds 9 bases that match TRBD1. The CDR3 sequence is CASSSATGGKGEQYF. Read as DNA, the sequence is TGTGCCAGCAGCTCCGCCACAGGGGGCAAAGGGGAGCAGTACTTC.